A single sample is the source of the 23 T cell receptor beta chains below, sequenced in a study of Graves' ophthalmopathy and Graves' hyperthyroidism. For repertoire sequencing, the TCR beta CDR3 regions were amplified from RNA transcripts. After a first-round RT-PCR with HTBI primers, a second-round multiplex PCR was run. TCRdb re-called the multiplex PCR reads with MiXCR, one entry per CDR3 protein. The sample lists under 200,000 distinct CDR3 sequences, roughly 37% occurring once. Sequenced input: peripheral blood. Receptors were obtained from a woman aged 35 to 49 with Graves' ophthalmopathy.

This clonotype was seen ten or more times. V and J are TRBV4-1 and TRBJ2-2; D is possibly TRBD2 (5 bases). Trimming left V 5 bases short and J 6 bases short, with 13 bases between. The germline CDR1 and CDR2 sequences are MGHRA and YSYEKL. The CDR3 sequence is 14 residues long. The CDR3 DNA reads as TGCGCCAGCAGCACCCACACTAGTTCCGGGGAGCTGTTTTTT. Protein sequence: CASSTHTSSGELFF.

V and J are TRBV7-2 and TRBJ2-5; the match to TRBD2 covers 15 bases. Germline CDR1 is SGHTA and CDR2 is FQGNSA. The CDR3 consists of 15 residues. V was clipped by 5 bases and J by 5 bases; unmatched bases: 3. The CDR3 region is CASSRTSGGGETQYF. As DNA, the CDR3 is TGTGCCAGCAGCCGGACTAGCGGGGGGGGGGAGACCCAGTACTTC.

This clonotype was observed at least ten times. J is TRBJ2-7 and V is TRBV4-2; maybe TRBD1 (7 bases). The V gene's germline CDR1 is LGHNA and CDR2 YNFKEQ. The CDR3 is 16 amino acids. Trimming removed 4 bases at V and 1 base at J, with 17 bases between. The CDR3 DNA is TGTGCCAGCAGCCTGGGAGGACAGGCCACTTCCTACGAGCAGTACTTC. It yields the protein CASSLGGQATSYEQYF.

In this sample, this clonotype turned up many times. Being one base from a much bigger clone, this may be a read error. The chain couples TRBV7-9 to TRBJ2-5, with D hard to call. V shed 5 bases and J shed 4 bases, with 8 bases lying between them. The V gene's germline CDR1 is SEHNR and CDR2 FQNEAQ (reference sequence). The CDR3 sequence is 12 residues long. CDR3 nucleotide sequence: TGTGCCAGCAGCAGATACCGAGAGACCCAGTACTTC. Translation: CASSRYRETQYF.

A few counts support this clonotype. CDR3 DNA: TGTGCCAGCAGCCAAGCCGGAGGCTACACCTTC. The encoded protein is CASSQAGGYTF. The chain is built from TRBV6-1 and TRBJ1-2; D gene unclear. The CDR3 runs to 11 residues. Germline V gene data show CDR1 as MNHNS and CDR2 as SASEGT. V lost 6 bases and J 8 bases, leaving 10 bases between the germline ends.

This clonotype was seen at least ten times. This rearrangement joins TRBV20-1 to TRBJ1-6; D is undetermined. The germline CDR1 and CDR2 sequences are DFQATT and SNEGSKA (reference sequence). Trimming shortened V by 7 bases and J by 5 bases, and 12 bases separated the two germline ends. The CDR3 consists of 13 residues. CDR3 amino acids: CSGSIRDNSPLHF. The CDR3 nucleotides are TGCAGTGGCTCGATTAGGGATAATTCACCCCTCCACTTT.

This clonotype showed up many times. The J gene is TRBJ1-1, the V gene TRBV2; D perhaps matches TRBD1 (6 bases). Trimming left V 6 bases short and J 1 base short, with 9 bases between. Germline assignment: CDR1 SNHLY and CDR2 FYNNEI. This CDR3 has 13 residues. Here the CDR3 DNA reads TGTGCCAGCAGAGCGACAGGGAACACTGAAGCTTTCTTT. Protein product: CASRATGNTEAFF.

The chain has TRBV7-2 and TRBJ2-5; 11 positions agree with TRBD2. CDR3 length: 14 residues. The germline gives CDR1 SGHTA, CDR2 FQGNSA. The V gene end was trimmed by 11 bases and the J gene end by 5 bases; junction bases not matched to a gene: 10. The CDR3 loop reads CASRLAGGLETQYF. CDR3 nucleotides: TGTGCCTCAAGGCTAGCGGGAGGATTGGAGACCCAGTACTTC.

The chain employs TRBV6-2 or TRBV6-3 and TRBJ2-7, with 10 bases matching TRBD2. Trimming cost V 0 bases and J 4 bases; bases outside gene matches: 6. The CDR3 extends over 16 amino acids. Germline assignment: CDR1 MNHEY and CDR2 SVGEGT. The CDR3 protein is CASSYSSGLATYEQYF. The CDR3 nucleotides are TGTGCCAGCAGTTACTCGTCGGGACTAGCGACGTACGAGCAGTACTTC.

The chain couples TRBV28 to TRBJ2-2; perhaps TRBD2 as D (5 bases). The CDR3 covers 16 residues. Germline V gives CDR1 MDHEN, CDR2 SYDVKM. Trimming stripped 7 bases from V and 1 base from J, with 16 bases between. CDR3 bases: TGTGCCAGCACCCCCCTTGAGGGCCTGAACACCGGGGAGCTGTTTTTT. It is translated as CASTPLEGLNTGELFF. Using reference TRBV28 and TRBJ2-2 for the parts outside the CDR3, the full variable domain is DVKVTQSSRYLVKRTGEKVFLECVQDMDHENMFWYRQDPGLGLRLIYFSYDVKMKEKGDIPEGYSVSREKKERFSLILESASTNQTSMYLCASTPLEGLNTGELFFGEGSRLTVL.

This clonotype was seen a single time. The chain couples TRBV28 to TRBJ1-2; TRBD1 might be the D (5 bases). This CDR3 has 13 amino acids. The germline V gene encodes CDR1 MDHEN and CDR2 SYDVKM. V lost 3 bases to trimming and J lost 6 bases, with 11 bases between them. The CDR3 reads CASSFQGWDGYTF. As DNA, the CDR3 is TGTGCCAGCAGTTTCCAGGGTTGGGATGGCTACACCTTC.

This clonotype was counted ten times or more. The DNA of the CDR3 is TGTGCCAGCAGAGGACAGGGTGGGCAGCCCCAGCATTTT. Protein product: CASRGQGGQPQHF. The chain recombines TRBV12-3 or TRBV12-4 with TRBJ1-5; 8 bases are shared with TRBD1. This CDR3 contains 13 residues. V trimming: 6 bases; J trimming: 7 bases; junction bases outside the gene matches: 5.

This clonotype has a count of ten or more. The V and J genes are TRBV12-3 or TRBV12-4 and TRBJ1-2; weak D call: TRBD1 (5 bases). V was trimmed by 6 bases and J by 5 bases, leaving 19 bases between them. The CDR3 runs to 15 residues. The CDR3 spells CASRHPVQGPYGYTF. CDR3 in DNA: TGTGCCAGCAGACATCCAGTCCAGGGACCATATGGCTACACCTTC.

This clonotype was detected ten times or more. The V call is TRBV6-4, the J call TRBJ1-1, with D unclear. This CDR3 spans 13 amino acids. The germline V gene has CDR1 MRHNA and CDR2 SNTAGT. Trimming took off 6 bases at V and 0 bases at J, with 8 bases between the two ends. CDR3 coding DNA: TGTGCCAGCAGCGTGGCGATGAACACTGAAGCTTTCTTT. It is translated as CASSVAMNTEAFF.

V is TRBV5-1 and J is TRBJ2-7; the D is unclear. V shed 0 bases and J shed 2 bases, with 9 bases lying between them. CDR1 is SGHRS and CDR2 is YFSETQ in the germline V gene. The CDR3 sequence is 14 residues long. For the CDR3, the DNA is TGCGCCAGCAGCTTGGTGGCAAAGCCCTACGAGCAGTACTTC. Translation gives CASSLVAKPYEQYF.

The V call is TRBV6-1, the J call TRBJ2-7, with D possibly TRBD1 on 6 matching bases. Germline lookup yields CDR1 MNHNS and CDR2 SASEGT. This CDR3 spans 12 amino acids. The V gene lost 0 bases and the J gene lost 9 bases, with 9 bases spanning the gap. The CDR3 bases are TGTGCCAGCAGTGAAGCCAGGGGAATGCAGTACTTC. Translation: CASSEARGMQYF.

The table lists this clonotype with many counts. This chain connects TRBV30 to TRBJ2-5, with TRBD2 identical over 7 bases. Germline CDR1 and CDR2: GTSNPN and SVGIG (reference sequence). The length of the CDR3 is 14 residues. The J segment lost 0 bases and the V segment lost 7 bases, leaving 8 bases of the junction unmatched. DNA for the CDR3: TGTGCCTCATTTAGCGGGTCTTACCAAGAGACCCAGTACTTC. It is translated as CASFSGSYQETQYF.

This clonotype appeared many times. The chain is built from TRBV7-9 and TRBJ1-2, with D unresolved. The CDR3 consists of 14 residues. The V end was cut by 5 bases, the J end by 2 bases, with 12 bases between. The germline gives CDR1 SEHNR, CDR2 FQNEAQ (reference sequence). CDR3 coding DNA: TGTGCCAGCAGCCCCGGCGAGGGAAACTATGGCTACACCTTC. It codes for CASSPGEGNYGYTF.

This clonotype was observed at least ten times. The chain recombines TRBV2 with TRBJ2-5; D is tentatively TRBD1 or TRBD2 (5 bases each). The germline gives CDR1 SNHLY, CDR2 FYNNEI. Trimming shortened V by 6 bases and J by 2 bases, and 16 bases separated the two germline ends. The CDR3 runs 15 residues. The CDR3 region has the DNA TGTGCCAGCAGAAACCGGGACCATACTCAAGAGACCCAGTACTTC. This translates into CASRNRDHTQETQYF. Full variable domain (outside the CDR3, taken from reference TRBV2 and TRBJ2-5): EPEVTQTPSHQVTQMGQEVILRCVPISNHLYFYWYRQILGQKVEFLVSFYNNEISEKSEIFDDQFSVERPDGSNFTLKIRSTKLEDSAMYFCASRNRDHTQETQYFGPGTRLLVL.

A single count supports this clonotype. Sequence at one end of the junction differs from germline and may be a read error. The chain links TRBV20-1 to TRBJ2-5; D not certain. The CDR3 runs to 11 residues. Germline V gene data show CDR1 as DFQATT and CDR2 as SNEGSKA (reference sequence). The CDR3 loop is CSARDRQRRIF. DNA of the CDR3: TGCAGTGCTAGAGATCGGCAGCGTAGGATATTC.

This chain links TRBV7-2 with TRBJ2-5, with D possibly matching TRBD1 (5 bases). The CDR3 spans 15 residues. Germline CDR1 SGHTA, CDR2 FQGNSA. The ends were cut back, 1 base at V and 3 bases at J, with 12 bases in the middle. In DNA, the CDR3 is TGTGCCAGCAGCTTAGGAGCAGGGCAGGAAGAGACCCAGTACTTC. Translated: CASSLGAGQEETQYF.

This chain joins TRBV7-2 and TRBJ2-5; D could derive from TRBD1 or TRBD2 (5 bases each). The germline V gene has CDR1 SGHTA and CDR2 FQGNSA. The CDR3 contains 13 residues. Trimming shortened V by 5 bases and J by 11 bases, and 18 bases separated the two germline ends. CDR3 nucleotide sequence: TGTGCCAGCAGCCTCGTCCCGGGACCTTTACAGTACTTC. Protein product: CASSLVPGPLQYF.

The gene calls are TRBV30 and TRBJ2-7; D might be TRBD1 or TRBD2, each matching 5 bases. The V gene lost 3 bases and the J gene lost 0 bases, with 18 bases spanning the gap. The CDR3 has 16 residues. CDR1 is GTSNPN and CDR2 is SVGIG in the germline V gene (reference sequence). The DNA of the CDR3 is TGTGCCTGGAGCGGACCCAGGGACCGATACTCCTACGAGCAGTACTTC. Protein: CAWSGPRDRYSYEQYF.